What follows are 28 T cell receptor beta chains derived from one specimen sequenced in a study of cytomegalovirus exposure and HLA in healthy donors. Primers: 60 Vbeta forward and 13 Jbeta reverse. TCRdb keeps only in-frame clones here, not all; method: immunoSEQ multiplex PCR. The table has approximately 150,000 clones, about 70% seen once. Sequencing was done on a sample of PBMCs. All receptors derive from a man younger than 40 in good health and CMV-seropositive.

This clone was recorded only once. The chain's CDR3 is CASSPLTGDTQYF. The CDR3 bases are TGTGCCAGCAGCCCCCTCACGGGAGATACGCAGTATTTT. This sequence joins TRBV4-2 and TRBJ2-3; D is ambiguous. Trimming removed 4 bases at V and 5 bases at J, with 10 bases between. The CDR3 is made up of 13 amino acids. Germline V gene data show CDR1 as LGHNA and CDR2 as YNFKEQ.

The rearrangement joins TRBV27 to TRBJ2-5, with TRBD2 matching over 7 bases. CDR1 and CDR2 from the germline V gene are MNHEY and SMNVEV (reference sequence). After removal of 0 bases from V and 5 bases from J, the junction contained 9 bases not matched to a gene. The CDR3 runs to 16 residues. CDR3 DNA: TGTGCCAGCAGTTTATCCTTCGGGGGGTCAGGCGAGACCCAGTACTTC. It encodes CASSLSFGGSGETQYF.

This chain connects TRBV7-2 to TRBJ2-2, with D hard to call. This CDR3 contains 13 residues. Trimming cost V 2 bases and J 4 bases, with 5 bases left between them. Germline V gene data show CDR1 as SGHTA and CDR2 as FQGNSA. The CDR3 here is CASSLSVTGELFF. The CDR3 DNA sequence: TGTGCCAGCAGCTTAAGCGTCACCGGGGAGCTGTTTTTT.

The chain uses TRBV9 and TRBJ2-1; the match to TRBD2 covers 14 bases. Germline V lookup: CDR1 SGDLS, CDR2 YYNGEE. This CDR3 is 15 amino acids long. The junction had 2 bases not matched to a gene; V was cut back by 0 bases and J by 9 bases. CDR3 amino acids: CASSVGLAGGLEQFF. CDR3 DNA: TGTGCCAGCAGCGTAGGACTAGCGGGAGGGCTTGAGCAGTTCTTC.

This clone was observed once. V usage is TRBV4-1 and J usage is TRBJ1-2; maybe TRBD1 (5 bases). Germline CDR1 MGHRA, CDR2 YSYEKL. The CDR3 runs 17 residues. V lost 2 bases and J lost 5, with 21 bases in between. CDR3 sequence (DNA): TGCGCCAGCAGCCAACCCAGACAGAGCCCGACGACTTATGGCTACACCTTC. Translation: CASSQPRQSPTTYGYTF.

Notes on this clone: Mismatch with germline at one junction end may stem from a read error. This chain joins TRBV2 and TRBJ2-7; D uncertain. The CDR3 loop spans 10 amino acids. Germline CDR1 is SNHLY and CDR2 is FYNNEI. The CDR3 DNA follows: TGTGCCAGCAGTGGGGCAGGTCCGACCTTC. Amino acids: CASSGAGPTF.

The rearrangement joins TRBV28 to TRBJ1-2; perhaps TRBD1 as D (5 bases). CDR1 is MDHEN and CDR2 is SYDVKM in the germline V gene. Trimming pared 1 base from V and 6 bases from J, leaving 15 bases between. This CDR3 contains 15 residues. The CDR3 coding sequence is TGTGCCAGCAGTTTATACGGGGGAAGTCCTCATGGCTACACCTTC. Translation gives CASSLYGGSPHGYTF.

There are a few counts of this clone. The chain combines TRBV5-6 with TRBJ1-1; tentative D call: TRBD1 (5 bases). Trimming pared 5 bases from V and 1 base from J, leaving 12 bases between. The CDR3 is 14 amino acids. Germline values: CDR1 SGHDT, CDR2 YYEEEE. CDR3: CASSLLDRNTEAFF. The CDR3 DNA reads TGTGCCAGCAGTCTCCTCGACAGGAACACTGAAGCTTTCTTT.

This clone was seen a handful of times. The CDR3 loop is CASSLDKLAGANEQFF. The CDR3 nucleotides read TGTGCCAGCAGCTTAGATAAACTAGCGGGAGCCAATGAGCAGTTCTTC. V and J are TRBV7-9 and TRBJ2-1, with 11 bases fitting TRBD2. Germline assignment: CDR1 SEHNR and CDR2 FQNEAQ (reference sequence). The CDR3 is 16 amino acids. V trimming: 1 base; J trimming: 6 bases; junction bases outside the gene matches: 5.

This clone turned up a few times. The chain uses TRBV6-1 and TRBJ2-1, with no clear D. The CDR3 is 14 amino acids. Germline values: CDR1 MNHNS, CDR2 SASEGT. The V end lost 5 bases, the J end lost 1 base, and 9 bases lay between the germline ends. The CDR3 reads CASSFSGSYNEQFF. CDR3 nucleotides: TGTGCCAGCAGTTTTTCCGGGTCCTACAATGAGCAGTTCTTC.

This rearrangement joins TRBV7-9 to TRBJ1-5; D is unclear. Trimming removed 5 bases from V and 1 base from J, with 9 bases in between. The CDR3 is 14 amino acids. CDR1 and CDR2 (germline): SEHNR, FQNEAQ (reference sequence). The CDR3 sequence: CASSTLGSNQPQHF. The CDR3 DNA reads TGTGCCAGCAGCACTCTCGGGAGCAATCAGCCCCAGCATTTT.

The chain joins TRBV7-9 to TRBJ2-2; 10 positions match TRBD1. Germline V gene data show CDR1 as SEHNR and CDR2 as FQNEAQ (reference sequence). The CDR3 has 13 amino acids. V lost 8 bases to trimming and J lost 6 bases; unmatched junction nucleotides: 3. The CDR3 region has the DNA TGTGCCAGCCGACAGGGGGCAGCCGGGGAGCTGTTTTTT. It specifies CASRQGAAGELFF.

The chain employs TRBV23-1 and TRBJ2-3, with 10 bases fitting TRBD1. TRBV23-1 is assigned to the ORF class and has an uncertain function. After removal of 3 bases from V and 1 base from J, the junction contained 4 bases not matched to a gene. CDR3 length equals 16 residues. The CDR3 nucleotides read TGCGCCAGCAGTCAGGGGACAGGGGCATGCACAGATACGCAGTATTTT. Translated, it gives CASSQGTGACTDTQYF.

The rearrangement links TRBV5-1 to TRBJ2-1; D is ambiguous. Germline V gene data show CDR1 as SGHRS and CDR2 as YFSETQ. The CDR3 spans 18 residues. Deletions cut 4 bases from V and 5 bases from J, with 25 bases between. This CDR3 reads CASSAPQRRASDNNEQFF. As DNA, the CDR3 is TGCGCCAGCAGCGCCCCCCAGAGGCGTGCCAGCGATAACAATGAGCAGTTCTTC.

Concerning this clone itself: This same CDR3 is encoded by further DNA sequences in the sample. This sequence joins TRBV2 and TRBJ1-1; 7 nucleotides agree with TRBD1. With 9 bases clipped from V and 1 base from J, the junction kept 2 bases outside the gene matches. Per germline, CDR1 SNHLY and CDR2 FYNNEI. This CDR3 spans 12 amino acids. The CDR3 reads CASTGENTEAFF. CDR3 in DNA: TGTGCCAGTACAGGGGAGAACACTGAAGCTTTCTTT.

V gene TRBV5-8 combines with J gene TRBJ2-1; 8 bases line up with TRBD2. V was clipped by 3 bases and J by 0 bases; unmatched bases: 2. The CDR3 has 15 amino acids. Germline CDR1 is SGHTS and CDR2 is YDEGEE. The CDR3 DNA reads TGTGCCAGCAGCTCCGGACTAGCCTCCTACAATGAGCAGTTCTTC. As protein: CASSSGLASYNEQFF.

The CDR3 bases are TGTGCCAGCAGCGCACACCCGGGACAGAAAGCCAGTAACTATGGCTACACCTTC. Its protein product is CASSAHPGQKASNYGYTF. V gene TRBV9 combines with J gene TRBJ1-2; 7 bases fit TRBD1. Germline CDR1 reads SGDLS; CDR2 reads YYNGEE. This CDR3 has 18 residues. The V and J ends lost 3 bases and 1 base, in that order; junction bases with no gene match: 15.

This clone was found once. This rearrangement joins TRBV5-1 to TRBJ1-6, with a weak D call TRBD1 (5 bases). The germline V and J ends were trimmed by 4 bases and 9 bases, with 14 bases remaining between them. The length of the CDR3 is 14 residues. Germline CDR1 and CDR2: SGHRS and YFSETQ. As DNA, the CDR3 is TGCGCCAGCAGCCTGAATCGGGGGATTTCACCCCTCCACTTT. This codes for CASSLNRGISPLHF.

CDR3 DNA: TGTGCCAGCAGTGAAGCGTCCTATAGCAATCAGCCCCAGCATTTT. Amino acids: CASSEASYSNQPQHF. The chain recombines TRBV2 with TRBJ1-5; D is undetermined. The CDR3 has 15 amino acids. Per the germline V gene, CDR1 is SNHLY and CDR2 is FYNNEI. Trimming took 0 bases from V and 0 from J, leaving 6 bases between them.

The gene calls are TRBV7-8 and TRBJ1-1, with a weak D call TRBD1 (6 bases). V lost 4 bases and J lost 3, with 18 bases in between. The germline V gene has CDR1 SGHVS and CDR2 FQNEAQ. The CDR3 spans 16 residues. In nucleotides, the CDR3 is TGTGCCAGCAGCTATCAGGGGCTCTATCAGTACACTGAAGCTTTCTTT. Protein sequence: CASSYQGLYQYTEAFF.

The chain employs TRBV30 and TRBJ2-5, with 8 nucleotides matching TRBD2. Germline V gives CDR1 GTSNPN, CDR2 SVGIG (reference sequence). Germline trimming cut 3 bases from V and 3 bases from J; bases unmatched to any gene: 9. CDR3 length: 15 residues. CDR3 amino acids: CAWSHFSGAKETQYF. CDR3 sequence (DNA): TGTGCCTGGAGCCACTTTAGCGGGGCTAAAGAGACCCAGTACTTC. Full variable domain (rest looked up from reference TRBV30 and TRBJ2-5): SQTIHQWPATLVQPVGSPLSLECTVEGTSNPNLYWYRQAAGRGLQLLFYSVGIGQISSEVPQNLSASRPQDRQFILSSKKLLLSDSGFYLCAWSHFSGAKETQYFGPGTRLLVL.

This rearrangement joins TRBV11-2 to TRBJ1-5, with 8 bases lining up with TRBD1. The germline V gene encodes CDR1 SGHAT and CDR2 FQNNGV. J gave up 3 bases and V 1 base, and 14 bases lay outside the gene matches. CDR3 size: 19 residues. The CDR3 region is CASSLGVFGQGANNQPQHF. In DNA, the CDR3 is TGTGCCAGCAGCTTAGGAGTTTTCGGGCAGGGGGCGAACAATCAGCCCCAGCATTTT.

In this sample, this clone turned up a few times. The rearrangement uses TRBV20-1 and TRBJ2-1; no clear D. Germline CDR1 reads DFQATT; CDR2 reads SNEGSKA (reference sequence). This CDR3 contains 11 residues. V lost 1 base and J 9 bases, leaving 7 bases between the germline ends. The chain's CDR3 is CSARGQSEQFF. For the CDR3, the DNA is TGCAGTGCTAGAGGTCAGTCTGAGCAGTTCTTC.

The chain uses TRBV6-5 and TRBJ1-2; no firm D call. This CDR3 has 15 amino acids. V was shortened by 0 bases and J by 0 bases, with 8 bases between the two germline ends. CDR1 and CDR2 (germline): MNHEY, SVGAGI. This CDR3 is CASSYSGRSNYGYTF. DNA of the CDR3: TGTGCCAGCAGTTACTCGGGCCGGTCTAACTATGGCTACACCTTC.

The genes are TRBV5-4 and TRBJ1-2; 8 positions agree with TRBD1. The V gene's germline CDR1 is SGHNT and CDR2 YYREEE (reference sequence). CDR3 size: 15 residues. With V trimmed by 4 bases and J by 0 bases, 5 bases remained unmatched. The DNA of the CDR3 is TGTGCCAGCAGCCGGGGACAGGAACCTAACTATGGCTACACCTTC. Translated: CASSRGQEPNYGYTF.

CDR3 region: CASSQVVQKFFYGYTF. DNA of the CDR3: TGTGCCAGCAGCCAAGTTGTTCAGAAATTCTTTTATGGCTACACCTTC. The chain couples TRBV14 to TRBJ1-2; D gene ambiguous. V shed 1 base and J shed 5 bases, with 17 bases lying between them. This CDR3 region has 16 residues. The germline CDR1 and CDR2 sequences are SGHDN and FVKESK.

This sequence joins TRBV9 and TRBJ2-3, with 8 bases fitting TRBD1. The CDR3 is 16 amino acids. Germline CDR1 and CDR2: SGDLS and YYNGEE. After removal of 0 bases from V and 4 bases from J, the junction contained 7 bases not matched to a gene. CDR3 nucleotide sequence: TGTGCCAGCAGCGTAGGGGCAGGGGGCCTTTCAGATACGCAGTATTTT. Protein sequence: CASSVGAGGLSDTQYF.

The J gene is TRBJ1-1, the V gene TRBV9; TRBD1 is a possible D gene (6 bases). The CDR3 consists of 14 residues. Trimming removed 2 bases from V and 4 bases from J, with 12 bases in between. CDR1 and CDR2 from the germline V gene are SGDLS and YYNGEE. CDR3 in DNA: TGTGCCAGCAGCGTCCAGGGGATTGGCACTGAAGCTTTCTTT. The encoded protein is CASSVQGIGTEAFF.